These T cell receptor beta chains were read from a single sample in a study of cytomegalovirus exposure and HLA in healthy donors. TCRdb's copy holds only in-frame clones and misses some; the assay was immunoSEQ multiplex PCR. The data contain around 170,000 clones, 71% of them seen just once; the ten biggest clones take up roughly 1.6%. The sequenced sample was PBMCs. These receptors were taken from a girl aged 10 to 17 in good health and CMV-seronegative. Each CDR3 is given with its conserved first and last residue. The D gene is left open where the match is weak. Not every row has a clone size; where given, it reads once, few, many or a size class.

d_call,v_call,cdr3_length,j_call,clone_size,cdr3_aa,cdr3_nt
.,TRBV9,14,TRBJ1-4,few,CASSPRQVNEKLFF,TGTGCCAGCAGCCCCAGACAGGTTAATGAAAAACTGTTTTTT
.,TRBV10-1,14,TRBJ2-3,.,CASKGSGSTDTQYF,TGCGCCAGCAAGGGTAGCGGTAGCACAGATACGCAGTATTTT
.,TRBV5-1,14,TRBJ2-2,once,CASSLGRGAGELFF,TGCGCCAGCAGCTTGGGACGCGGGGCCGGGGAGCTGTTTTTT
TRBD1,TRBV5-1,15,TRBJ1-2,.,CASSPRGQGVSGYTF,TGCGCCAGCAGCCCCAGGGGGCAAGGAGTTTCAGGCTACACCTTC
.,TRBV29-1,13,TRBJ1-5,.,CSVSLGGGQPQHF,TGCAGCGTCTCTTTGGGGGGTGGTCAGCCCCAGCATTTT
.,TRBV29-1,16,TRBJ1-1,once,CSAHRGGSDVKTEAFF,TGCAGCGCCCATCGCGGGGGTAGTGATGTGAAGACTGAAGCTTTCTTT
TRBD1,TRBV27,16,TRBJ2-3,.,CASSLSGTGYTDTQYF,TGTGCCAGCAGTTTATCCGGGACAGGTTACACAGATACGCAGTATTTT
.,TRBV5-4,12,TRBJ2-7,.,CASSYDYYEQYF,TGTGCCAGCAGCTACGACTACTACGAGCAGTACTTC
.,TRBV9,14,TRBJ2-1,few,CASSVDQGYNEQFF,TGTGCCAGCAGCGTAGATCAGGGATACAATGAGCAGTTCTTC
.,TRBV2,14,TRBJ1-5,.,CASSEGGLNQPQHF,TGTGCCAGCAGTGAGGGGGGGCTCAATCAGCCCCAGCATTTT
TRBD1,TRBV6-5,15,TRBJ1-1,.,CASSYGQQGTTEAFF,TGTGCCAGCAGTTACGGACAACAGGGGACAACTGAAGCTTTCTTT
.,TRBV10-3,14,TRBJ1-1,.,CAISPGQLNTEAFF,TGTGCCATCAGTCCCGGACAGCTGAACACTGAAGCTTTCTTT